This T cell receptor (beta chain) was documented in a study of Ad26.COV2.S vaccination and SARS-CoV-2 variants. From germline, CDR1 is KGHSH and CDR2 LQKENI. The CDR3 contains 16 residues. Trimming shortened V by 2 bases and J by 0 bases, and 14 bases separated the two germline ends. TCRdb keeps only in-frame clones here, not all; method: immunoSEQ multiplex PCR. The sample yields 150,000 to 200,000 clones, 70% to 90% seen once. With respect to this clone: The antigen is undetermined.

Study observations and caveats: Responses of T cells in total may have been underestimated by the TCR breadth and depth analyses.

This material consisted of peripheral blood, taken after recovery from COVID-19. The chain recombines TRBV18 with TRBJ2-7; D may be TRBD1 or TRBD2 (6 bases each). The receptor comes from a human donor who had recovered from COVID-19. CDR3 in DNA: TGTGCCAGCTCACCAGGAGGGACACACAGCTCCTACGAGCAGTACTTC. Translated: CASSPGGTHSSYEQYF. Complete variable domain (other parts from reference TRBV18 and TRBJ2-7): NAGVMQNPRHLVRRRGQEARLRCSPMKGHSHVYWYRQLPEEGLKFMVYLQKENIIDESGMPKERFSAEFPKEGPSILRIQQVVRGDSAAYFCASSPGGTHSSYEQYFGPGTRLTVT.